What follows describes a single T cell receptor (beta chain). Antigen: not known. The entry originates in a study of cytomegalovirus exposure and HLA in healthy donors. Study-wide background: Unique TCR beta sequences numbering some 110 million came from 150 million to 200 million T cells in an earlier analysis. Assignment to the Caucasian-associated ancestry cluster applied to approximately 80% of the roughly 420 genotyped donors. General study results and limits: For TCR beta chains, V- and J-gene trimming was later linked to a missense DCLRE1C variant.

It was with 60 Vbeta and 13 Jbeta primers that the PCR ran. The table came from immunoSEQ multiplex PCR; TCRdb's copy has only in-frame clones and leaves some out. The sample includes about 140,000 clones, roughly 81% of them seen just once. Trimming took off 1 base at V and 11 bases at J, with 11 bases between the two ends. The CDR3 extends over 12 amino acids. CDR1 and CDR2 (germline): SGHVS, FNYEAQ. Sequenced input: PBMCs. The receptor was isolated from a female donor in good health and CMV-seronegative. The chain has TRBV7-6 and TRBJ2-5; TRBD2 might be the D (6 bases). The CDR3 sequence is CASSLGGGEQYF. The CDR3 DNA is TGTGCCAGCAGCTTAGGCGGCGGGGAGCAGTACTTC. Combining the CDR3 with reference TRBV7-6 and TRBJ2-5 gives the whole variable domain GAGVSQSPRYKVTKRGQDVALRCDPISGHVSLYWYRQALGQGPEFLTYFNYEAQQDKSGLPNDRFSAERPEGSISTLTIQRTEQRDSAMYRCASSLGGGEQYFGPGTRLLVL.